This T cell receptor beta chain was identified during a study of T-cell reconstitution after alpha-beta-depleted transplantation in children. This clonotype has at least ten counts. Unique molecular identifiers were used in preparing the TCRbeta library. TCRdb analysed the PCR reads with MiXCR anew, one entry per CDR3 protein. The repertoire holds 120,000 or so distinct CDR3 sequences, with over 9% as singletons. The CDR3 is made up of 18 amino acids. Unmatched junction bases numbered 16, after V lost 5 bases and J lost 5 bases. Germline CDR1 is DFQATT and CDR2 is SNEGSKA (reference sequence). Material: PBMCs from the stem cell graft donor, obtained from the stem cell graft. This clonotype was sampled from a human donor who donated a stem cell graft to a child with acute lymphoblastic leukemia. The chain uses TRBV20-1 and TRBJ2-3; 13 bases are a match to TRBD2. CDR3 region: CSAERYGTSGIEKDTQYF. The DNA of the CDR3 is TGCAGTGCTGAGAGATACGGGACTAGCGGGATTGAAAAAGATACGCAGTATTTT.